Below, one T cell receptor (beta chain) is given with its context. As yet, its antigen is unknown. The record originates from a study of T cell repertoires in ileal Crohn's disease. In the study overall: Thiopurines (about eleven) or anti-TNF agents (approximately 20) were given postoperatively to about half. Study conclusions and caveats: All patients with clonality above 26.8% had endoscopic recurrence. Compared with non-smokers, active smokers at surgery showed more clonal expansions.

There are 15 residues in the CDR3. In germline, CDR1 is MDHEN, CDR2 SYDVKM. With 5 bases clipped from V and 5 bases from J, the junction kept 6 bases outside the gene matches. Method: immunoSEQ multiplex PCR; TCRdb's copy keeps in-frame clones and lacks some. The repertoire holds approximately 9,600 clones, with 76% as singletons. Patients were adults with ileal or ileocolonic Crohn's disease needing resection. The clonotype was recovered from an adult with Crohn's disease. What was sequenced was ileal tissue. This sequence joins TRBV28 and TRBJ1-5, with 10 bases fitting TRBD1. The CDR3 coding sequence is TGTGCCAGCAGTGAGGGGGACAGGGGCTATCAGCCCCAGCATTTT. It is translated as CASSEGDRGYQPQHF.